The clone carrying this T cell receptor (beta chain) has more than one count but fewer than ten. By 5'RACE template switching, TCR cDNA was produced, with a universal primer site and UMIs added in the process. TCRdb recomputed calls from the 5' RACE reads with MiXCR, one row per CDR3 protein. In the table there are 500,000 to 650,000 distinct CDR3 sequences, roughly 17% of which are singletons. The V end was cut by 0 bases, the J end by 4 bases, with 10 bases between. The V gene's germline CDR1 is SGHNT and CDR2 YYREEE (reference sequence). The CDR3 runs 14 residues. These data come from a study of T cells after yellow fever vaccination.

The material sequenced was PBMCs, taken less than 6 days after the first yellow fever vaccination. The TCR was taken from a man younger than 35 who received the YFV17D yellow fever vaccine. The rearrangement uses TRBV5-4 and TRBJ1-2; D is undetermined. CDR3: CASSLGTQVYGYTF. The CDR3 DNA sequence: TGTGCCAGCAGCTTGGGGACCCAAGTCTATGGCTACACCTTC.